The rows below give T cell receptor beta chains drawn from one sample of a study of T cells after yellow fever vaccination. TCRdb re-analysed the 5' RACE reads in MiXCR, keeping a single row per CDR3 protein. The repertoire holds under 600,000 distinct CDR3 sequences, with just over 20% as singletons. The sample in question was PBMCs, obtained less than 25 days after the first yellow fever vaccination. These receptors were collected from a man aged 18 to 29 who received the YFV17D yellow fever vaccine. CDR3s include the opening cysteine and the closing phenylalanine or tryptophan. The D gene is left open where the match is weak. Clone sizes are given selectively: once, few, many, or a class where the clone is expanded.

>few|TRBD1|TRBJ2-3|TRBV12-3/TRBV12-4
CASSTGQGMGYWDTQYF
TGTGCCAGCAGCACAGGACAGGGCATGGGTTATTGGGATACGCAGTATTTT
>NA|NA|TRBJ1-1|TRBV20-1
CSATDFGGNTEAFF
TGCAGTGCTACCGATTTTGGGGGTAACACTGAAGCTTTCTTT
>NA|TRBD2|TRBJ2-3|TRBV7-2
CASSPRTSGVTDTQYF
TGTGCCAGCAGCCCCCGGACTAGCGGGGTCACAGATACGCAGTATTTT
>few|TRBD1|TRBJ2-1|TRBV24-1
CATSDSAGQGTLEQFF
TGTGCCACCAGTGATTCGGCGGGACAGGGAACACTTGAGCAGTTCTTC
>few|TRBD1|TRBJ1-1|TRBV5-1
CASSSRGAGNTEAFF
TGCGCCAGCAGCTCCAGGGGGGCAGGGAACACTGAAGCTTTCTTT
>NA|NA|TRBJ2-3|TRBV20-1
CSARRFDRPSSTDTQYF
TGCAGTGCTAGACGATTTGACAGACCGTCTAGCACAGATACGCAGTATTTT
>few|TRBD1|TRBJ1-1|TRBV7-2
CASSSPHRGLNTEAFF
TGTGCCAGCAGCTCCCCTCACAGGGGGCTGAACACTGAAGCTTTCTTT
>NA|NA|TRBJ2-3|TRBV20-1
CSASQGGPYTQYF
TGCAGTGCTAGCCAGGGGGGGCCATATACGCAGTATTTT
>few|NA|TRBJ2-5|TRBV3-1
CASSLEENGGLQETQYF
TGTGCCAGCAGCCTTGAAGAAAACGGGGGTTTACAAGAGACCCAGTACTTC
>few|NA|TRBJ1-5|TRBV29-1
CSVGGGLYSNQPQHF
TGCAGCGTTGGCGGAGGGCTGTATAGCAATCAGCCCCAGCATTTT
>NA|NA|TRBJ1-5|TRBV12-3/TRBV12-4
CASSRRTEGSQPQHF
TGTGCCAGCAGTAGACGGACGGAGGGGAGTCAGCCCCAGCATTTT
>few|NA|TRBJ1-5|TRBV29-1
CSVVVRSDQPQHF
TGCAGCGTTGTGGTCAGGTCAGATCAGCCCCAGCATTTT
>NA|NA|TRBJ2-7|TRBV14
CASSQFPFGQAAYEQYF
TGTGCCAGCAGCCAATTTCCTTTCGGTCAAGCAGCCTACGAGCAGTACTTC
>few|NA|TRBJ2-3|TRBV18
CASSPPTVGTDTQYF
TGTGCCAGCTCACCACCGACCGTAGGCACAGATACGCAGTATTTT
>few|NA|TRBJ1-5|TRBV6-6
CASSYGPNQPQHF
TGTGCCAGCAGTTACGGGCCCAATCAGCCCCAGCATTTT